These 28 T cell receptor beta chains were all obtained from the same sample, sequenced in a study of shared clonotypes between healthy human individuals. Naive CD8 cells comprised CD45RO-negative, CCR7-positively selected cells, excluding terminally differentiated effector memory CD45RA+ cells. TCRdb's table, derived via immunoSEQ multiplex PCR, lists solely in-frame clones and lacks some. Here the sample spans fewer than 700,000 clones, roughly 96% being singletons. Sequencing was done on a sample of naive CD8+ T cells sorted from blood. The receptors here all came from a young woman in good health.

This clone appeared a single time. Within the sample, other DNA sequences also encode this same CDR3. The CDR3 nucleotides read TGTGCCAGCAGCGTAGGAGGAGGAAACTCCTACGAGCAGTACTTC. The encoded protein is CASSVGGGNSYEQYF. J is TRBJ2-7 and V is TRBV9; D might be TRBD2 (5 bases). The V gene's germline CDR1 is SGDLS and CDR2 YYNGEE. The CDR3 spans 15 residues. The V and J ends lost 0 bases and 0 bases respectively, with 10 bases between them.

The chain carries TRBV28 and TRBJ2-1, with D maybe TRBD2 (5 bases). V lost 2 bases and J lost 5, with 13 bases in between. CDR3 size: 15 residues. Germline CDR1 reads MDHEN; CDR2 reads SYDVKM. The CDR3 DNA is TGTGCCAGCAGTTTAGGACTGCCCCCAAACAATGAGCAGTTCTTC. Its translation: CASSLGLPPNNEQFF. The complete variable domain, with remaining parts taken from reference TRBV28 and TRBJ2-1, reads DVKVTQSSRYLVKRTGEKVFLECVQDMDHENMFWYRQDPGLGLRLIYFSYDVKMKEKGDIPEGYSVSREKKERFSLILESASTNQTSMYLCASSLGLPPNNEQFFGPGTRLTVL.

The V gene is TRBV5-6, the J gene TRBJ1-2, with D hard to call. The CDR3 length is 14 residues. V gave up 0 bases and J gave up 8 bases, with 14 bases separating them. CDR1 and CDR2 from the germline V gene are SGHDT and YYEEEE. The CDR3 nucleotides read TGTGCCAGCAGCTTGGGCCGTGGAGGGAACGGCTACACCTTC. Its translation: CASSLGRGGNGYTF. The full variable domain, completed using reference TRBV5-6 and TRBJ1-2, is DAGVTQSPTHLIKTRGQQVTLRCSPKSGHDTVSWYQQALGQGPQFIFQYYEEEERQRGNFPDRFSGHQFPNYSSELNVNALLLGDSALYLCASSLGRGGNGYTFGSGTRLTVV.

The chain employs TRBV5-4 and TRBJ1-3, with 10 bases that match TRBD1. V shed 4 bases, J shed 0 bases, and the junction held 4 bases outside the gene matches. Germline V CDR1 and CDR2: SGHNT, YYREEE (reference sequence). The CDR3 consists of 16 residues. CDR3 protein: CASSAGQGISGNTIYF. CDR3 sequence (DNA): TGTGCCAGCAGCGCGGGACAGGGGATCTCTGGAAACACCATATATTTT.

This clone showed up just once. This chain connects TRBV21-1 to TRBJ1-5. TRBV21-1 has pseudogene status. CDR3 length: 15 residues. CDR3 sequence reads: CASSNSAYSNQPQHF. CDR3 sequence (DNA): TGTGCCAGCAGCAACAGCGCTTATAGCAATCAGCCCCAGCATTTT.

The V gene is TRBV6-1, the J gene TRBJ2-1; D remains ambiguous. This CDR3 region has 13 residues. V dropped 5 bases and J dropped 10 bases, with 15 bases sitting between them. Looked up from germline, CDR1 is MNHNS and CDR2 is SASEGT. CDR3 region: CASSSTFPEEQFF. DNA of the CDR3: TGTGCCAGCAGTTCGACATTCCCGGAGGAGCAGTTCTTC.

The chain has TRBV7-9 and TRBJ1-2; maybe TRBD1 (5 bases). V lost 1 base, J lost 5 bases, and 11 bases lay in between. Germline CDR1 SEHNR, CDR2 FQNEAQ (reference sequence). CDR3 length equals 14 residues. The CDR3 nucleotides are TGTGCCAGCAGCTTAGAATCAGGGAAGTATGGCTACACCTTC. It is translated as CASSLESGKYGYTF.

The chain recombines TRBV7-9 with TRBJ2-7; no clear D. The CDR3 loop spans 14 amino acids. From germline, CDR1 is SEHNR and CDR2 FQNEAQ (reference sequence). The V and J ends lost 8 bases and 0 bases respectively, with 14 bases between them. CDR3 loop: CASGPPDLSYEQYF. CDR3 coding DNA: TGTGCCAGCGGACCTCCCGATCTCTCCTACGAGCAGTACTTC.

The V call is TRBV5-6, the J call TRBJ2-3; 9 bases line up with TRBD1. The CDR3 consists of 15 residues. Trimming took 4 bases from V and 8 from J; bases not matched to a gene: 11. Germline loops: CDR1 SGHDT, CDR2 YYEEEE. CDR3 in amino acids: CASSGTGLPPGTQYF. In DNA, the CDR3 is TGTGCCAGCAGCGGGACAGGGTTACCCCCGGGTACGCAGTATTTT.

V and J are TRBV15 and TRBJ1-4; D ambiguous. Germline CDR1 and CDR2: LNHNV and YYDKDF (reference sequence). The CDR3 extends over 15 amino acids. The V end lost 10 bases, the J end lost 0 bases, and 15 bases lay between the germline ends. The CDR3 here is CAIGVSGATNEKLFF. The CDR3 DNA reads as TGTGCCATTGGCGTTTCCGGCGCAACTAATGAAAAACTGTTTTTT. Using reference TRBV15 and TRBJ1-4 for the parts outside the CDR3, the full variable domain is DAMVIQNPRYQVTQFGKPVTLSCSQTLNHNVMYWYQQKSSQAPKLLFHYYDKDFNNEADTPDNFQSRRPNTSFCFLDIRSPGLGDTAMYLCAIGVSGATNEKLFFGSGTQLSVL.

V usage is TRBV5-4 and J usage is TRBJ2-7, with a weak D call TRBD1 (5 bases). V shed 4 bases and J shed 3 bases, with 14 bases lying between them. This CDR3 is 14 amino acids long. Germline CDR1 SGHNT, CDR2 YYREEE (reference sequence). CDR3 sequence (DNA): TGTGCCAGCAGCGCATCAGGGAAGTACTACGAGCAGTACTTC. It is translated as CASSASGKYYEQYF.

This chain uses TRBV7-9 with TRBJ2-7, with D possibly being TRBD1 (6 bases). V was clipped by 10 bases and J by 5 bases, with 18 bases between them. Germline CDR1 SEHNR, CDR2 FQNEAQ (reference sequence). The CDR3 has 13 residues. The CDR3 sequence: CAIRNQGSHEQYF. CDR3 coding DNA: TGTGCCATTCGAAATCAGGGGAGTCACGAGCAGTACTTC.

The chain joins TRBV4-2 to TRBJ2-5; unclear D gene. The closer fit of TRBJ2-7 to the DNA end suggests the J call may be wrong. In germline, CDR1 is LGHNA, CDR2 YNFKEQ. This CDR3 contains 16 residues. This CDR3 reads CASSQDQAEASYEQYF. Here the CDR3 DNA reads TGTGCCAGCAGCCAAGATCAGGCCGAGGCCTCCTACGAGCAGTACTTC.

The chain combines TRBV2 with TRBJ1-2; a possible D gene is TRBD1 (5 bases). There are 14 residues in the CDR3. Between the trimmed V and J ends, which lost 7 bases and 4 bases, there was a span of 16 bases. Germline V CDR1 and CDR2: SNHLY, FYNNEI. In DNA form, the CDR3 reads TGTGCCAGCACCCAGGGTCTGCCCTTCTATGGCTACACCTTC. Amino acid sequence: CASTQGLPFYGYTF. The full variable domain, with the rest looked up from reference TRBV2 and TRBJ1-2, is EPEVTQTPSHQVTQMGQEVILRCVPISNHLYFYWYRQILGQKVEFLVSFYNNEISEKSEIFDDQFSVERPDGSNFTLKIRSTKLEDSAMYFCASTQGLPFYGYTFGSGTRLTVV.

CDR3 DNA: TGTGCCAGCAGTAAATATAGGGGGCCGCTCTACGAGCAGTACTTC. It yields the protein CASSKYRGPLYEQYF. This chain uses TRBV6-1 with TRBJ2-7; 7 bases line up with TRBD1. Germline V gene sequence: CDR1 MNHNS, CDR2 SASEGT. The CDR3 length is 15 residues. V was pared by 5 bases and J by 3 bases, with 10 bases of the junction left unmatched.

The chain has TRBV27 and TRBJ1-1; TRBD1 agrees at 7 bases. Germline CDR1 is MNHEY and CDR2 is SMNVEV (reference sequence). V was clipped by 5 bases and J by 4 bases; unmatched bases: 10. This CDR3 is built from 15 residues. CDR3 coding DNA: TGTGCCAGCAGTACCCAGGGGGACGTAGGCACTGAAGCTTTCTTT. Its translation is CASSTQGDVGTEAFF.

CDR3 region: CASSPVRENEQFF. The CDR3 DNA is TGTGCCAGCTCACCAGTCAGGGAGAATGAGCAGTTCTTC. This sequence joins TRBV18 and TRBJ2-1; D tentatively reads TRBD1 or TRBD2 (5 bases each). This CDR3 has 13 residues. The ends were cut back, 2 bases at V and 7 bases at J, with 9 bases in the middle. Germline-derived CDR1 and CDR2 are KGHSH and LQKENI.

The chain employs TRBV5-1 and TRBJ2-7, with 15 nucleotides matching TRBD2. The germline gives CDR1 SGHRS, CDR2 YFSETQ. The ends lost 4 bases at V and 4 bases at J; junction bases unmatched: 6. This CDR3 comprises 16 residues. This chain's CDR3 is CASSQGLAGGGYEQYF. The CDR3 coding sequence is TGCGCCAGCAGCCAGGGACTAGCGGGAGGAGGGTACGAGCAGTACTTC.

A single count supports this clone. The chain recombines TRBV28 with TRBJ2-5; TRBD1 might be the D (5 bases). The ends were cut back, 1 base at V and 5 bases at J, with 8 bases in the middle. Germline lookup yields CDR1 MDHEN and CDR2 SYDVKM. This CDR3 spans 13 amino acids. CDR3 sequence (DNA): TGTGCCAGCAGTTTATACAGGACGGAGACCCAGTACTTC. It specifies CASSLYRTETQYF.

The chain uses TRBV28 and TRBJ1-4; D may be TRBD1 (5 bases). The CDR3 totals 17 residues. Trimming cost V 5 bases and J 0 bases, with 16 bases left between them. CDR1 is MDHEN, CDR2 SYDVKM, per germline. CDR3 in amino acids: CASSPTPGKATNEKLFF. CDR3 bases: TGTGCCAGCAGTCCGACTCCAGGGAAAGCAACTAATGAAAAACTGTTTTTT. The full variable domain, in which reference TRBV28 and TRBJ1-4 provide the parts outside the CDR3, is DVKVTQSSRYLVKRTGEKVFLECVQDMDHENMFWYRQDPGLGLRLIYFSYDVKMKEKGDIPEGYSVSREKKERFSLILESASTNQTSMYLCASSPTPGKATNEKLFFGSGTQLSVL.

This sequence joins TRBV28 and TRBJ2-5; tentatively, D is TRBD2 (6 bases). The germline gives CDR1 MDHEN, CDR2 SYDVKM. Trimming removed 3 bases at V and 5 bases at J, with 16 bases between. CDR3 length equals 15 residues. For the CDR3, the DNA is TGTGCCAGCAGTTTGGAGGCCCGCGGGGAGGAGACCCAGTACTTC. Its protein is CASSLEARGEETQYF.

The CDR3 here is CASSYLLDPGQGLAGGRAYEQYF. For the CDR3, the DNA is TGTGCCAGCAGTTACCTTCTGGATCCGGGACAGGGACTAGCGGGAGGGAGGGCCTACGAGCAGTACTTC. The genes are TRBV28 and TRBJ2-7; 16 bases match TRBD2. The trim removed 4 bases at V and 2 bases at J, leaving 23 bases unmatched. Germline loops: CDR1 MDHEN, CDR2 SYDVKM. This CDR3 has 23 amino acids.

The chain has TRBV28 and TRBJ2-7, with 12 positions matching TRBD2. Germline V lookup: CDR1 MDHEN, CDR2 SYDVKM. Germline trimming cut 5 bases from V and 5 bases from J; bases unmatched to any gene: 7. The CDR3 length is 15 residues. The CDR3 region is CASSETSGSSDEQYF. The CDR3 region has the DNA TGTGCCAGCAGTGAGACTAGCGGGAGTTCCGACGAGCAGTACTTC.

The V gene is TRBV28, the J gene TRBJ2-1, with 7 bases lining up with TRBD2. The CDR3 runs 15 residues. CDR1 is MDHEN, CDR2 SYDVKM, per germline. The ends lost 3 bases at V and 6 bases at J; junction bases unmatched: 8. The CDR3 sequence is CASSFMRGSSNEQFF. The DNA of the CDR3 is TGTGCCAGCAGTTTTATGCGCGGGAGTTCCAATGAGCAGTTCTTC.

For the CDR3, the DNA is TGTGCCAGCAGGGGACAGGGGTATACCCATAACACCGGGGAGCTGTTTTTT. Its protein is CASRGQGYTHNTGELFF. The chain joins TRBV28 to TRBJ2-2; 10 nucleotides agree with TRBD1. This CDR3 has 17 residues. With V trimmed by 6 bases and J by 2 bases, 9 bases remained unmatched. Germline V lookup: CDR1 MDHEN, CDR2 SYDVKM.

V is TRBV10-3 and J is TRBJ2-7; D is possibly TRBD1 or TRBD2 (5 bases each). The V end was cut by 3 bases, the J end by 6 bases, with 15 bases between. The germline V gene encodes CDR1 ENHRY and CDR2 SYGVKD. The CDR3 covers 14 residues. CDR3: CAISDGGPLSEQYF. For the CDR3, the DNA is TGTGCCATCAGTGATGGGGGTCCCCTCTCCGAGCAGTACTTC.

This chain connects TRBV9 to TRBJ2-7, with D perhaps matching TRBD1 or TRBD2 (5 bases each). Germline V gene sequence: CDR1 SGDLS, CDR2 YYNGEE. This CDR3 has 13 amino acids. V was trimmed by 3 bases and J by 4 bases, leaving 11 bases between them. The CDR3 loop reads CASSGGGGYEQYF. CDR3 nucleotide sequence: TGTGCCAGCAGCGGCGGTGGGGGTTACGAGCAGTACTTC.

V and J are TRBV2 and TRBJ1-1; TRBD1 might be the D (5 bases). Germline V gene sequence: CDR1 SNHLY, CDR2 FYNNEI. The germline V and J ends were trimmed by 6 bases and 3 bases, with 11 bases remaining between them. The CDR3 consists of 13 residues. The CDR3 nucleotides are TGTGCCAGCAGAAAAGACAGTTACACTGAAGCTTTCTTT. Translating it yields CASRKDSYTEAFF.